One and the same sample provided the 14 T cell receptor beta chains below, sequenced in a study of CD8 T cells in Susac syndrome. Random hexamers were used to reverse transcribe an amount of roughly 0.5 to 1 ug RNA. MiXCR, applied by TCRdb to the immunoSEQ multiplex PCR reads, yields one record per CDR3 protein. The sample lists about 280,000 distinct CDR3 sequences, 70% to 90% occurring once. Sequencing was performed on CD8+ T cells from PBMCs. The receptors derive from a human donor with multiple sclerosis.

The chain uses TRBV19 and TRBJ1-5; the D gene is possibly TRBD1 (5 bases). CDR3 length equals 17 residues. Germline CDR1 is LNHDA and CDR2 is SQIVND (reference sequence). V was trimmed by 7 bases and J by 3 bases, leaving 22 bases between them. CDR3 DNA sequence: TGTGCCAGTAAATTTGGGGCCCCGGGGACGATCAATCAGCCCCAGCATTTT. Amino acid sequence: CASKFGAPGTINQPQHF.

The chain links TRBV5-4 to TRBJ2-2, with no clear D. The CDR3 contains 15 residues. V lost 6 bases and J 0 bases, leaving 12 bases between the germline ends. Germline V lookup: CDR1 SGHNT, CDR2 YYREEE (reference sequence). Here the CDR3 reads CASNEDATNTGELFF. The CDR3 coding sequence is TGTGCCAGCAACGAGGACGCTACGAACACCGGGGAGCTGTTTTTT.

V is TRBV7-9 and J is TRBJ2-3, with unresolved D. The CDR3 runs to 10 residues. Germline V gene sequence: CDR1 SEHNR, CDR2 FQNEAQ (reference sequence). V lost 3 bases and J lost 6, with 1 base in between. CDR3 DNA: TGTGCCAGCAGCTTCGATACGCAGTATTTT. Encoded protein: CASSFDTQYF.

The J gene is TRBJ1-5, the V gene TRBV27; D not certain. V gave up 5 bases and J gave up 4 bases, with 12 bases separating them. Germline CDR1 reads MNHEY; CDR2 reads SMNVEV (reference sequence). CDR3 length: 14 amino acids. CDR3 in amino acids: CASSPIGGNQPQHF. The CDR3 DNA follows: TGTGCCAGCAGTCCCATCGGCGGGAATCAGCCCCAGCATTTT.

The chain has TRBV29-1 and TRBJ1-2; unclear D gene. The germline V gene has CDR1 SQVTM and CDR2 ANQGSEA. V lost 3 bases and J 8 bases, leaving 7 bases between the germline ends. The CDR3 is 10 residues long. The CDR3 nucleotides read TGCAGCGTTGACCATCCCGGCTACACCTTC. Its translation: CSVDHPGYTF.

The V call is TRBV19, the J call TRBJ2-1, with D tentatively TRBD1 (5 bases). Germline CDR1 and CDR2: LNHDA and SQIVND (reference sequence). The CDR3 length is 10 residues. Trimming removed 6 bases at V and 8 bases at J, with 5 bases between. DNA of the CDR3: TGTGCCAGTAGGGGGCATGAGCAGTTCTTC. Protein sequence: CASRGHEQFF.

The V gene is TRBV10-2, the J gene TRBJ2-3; D is perhaps TRBD2 (5 bases). Per the germline V gene, CDR1 is WSHSY and CDR2 is SAAADI. V lost 5 bases and J lost 1, with 10 bases in between. The CDR3 totals 14 residues. CDR3 amino acids: CASSSSDRTDTQYF. The CDR3 DNA is TGCGCCAGCAGTAGTAGCGACCGCACAGATACGCAGTATTTT.

The chain has TRBV7-2 and TRBJ2-7; D call uncertain. Trimming removed 5 bases at V and 8 bases at J, with 19 bases between. The CDR3 consists of 14 residues. Germline V CDR1 and CDR2: SGHTA, FQGNSA. The CDR3 bases are TGTGCCAGCAGCCCGCGAGTACGGAACGAGCAGCAGTACTTC. Translated: CASSPRVRNEQQYF.

J is TRBJ2-3 and V is TRBV29-1; weak D call: TRBD2 (7 bases). The ends were cut back, 6 bases at V and 0 bases at J, with 13 bases in the middle. Per the germline V gene, CDR1 is SQVTM and CDR2 is ANQGSEA. This CDR3 comprises 14 residues. DNA for the CDR3: TGCAGCGTACAGGGACTAACGAGCACAGATACGCAGTATTTT. Translated: CSVQGLTSTDTQYF.

The V call is TRBV4-1, the J call TRBJ2-7; 10 nucleotides agree with TRBD2. CDR1 MGHRA and CDR2 YSYEKL come from the germline V gene. This CDR3 spans 15 amino acids. Trimming took 3 bases from V and 3 from J; bases not matched to a gene: 5. In nucleotides, the CDR3 is TGCGCCAGCAGCCACCCCTGGACTAGCGGCTACGAGCAGTACTTC. Translation gives CASSHPWTSGYEQYF.

V usage is TRBV19 and J usage is TRBJ2-1; D may be TRBD1 (6 bases). Germline-derived CDR1 and CDR2 are LNHDA and SQIVND (reference sequence). The CDR3 is 15 amino acids. V was shortened by 5 bases and J by 6 bases, with 17 bases between the two germline ends. The CDR3: CASSWGLDSFNEQFF. The CDR3 nucleotides read TGTGCCAGTAGTTGGGGTTTGGACAGCTTCAATGAGCAGTTCTTC. Filled out from reference TRBV19 and TRBJ2-1, the complete variable domain reads DGGITQSPKYLFRKEGQNVTLSCEQNLNHDAMYWYRQDPGQGLRLIYYSQIVNDFQKGDIAEGYSVSREKKESFPLTVTSAQKNPTAFYLCASSWGLDSFNEQFFGPGTRLTVL.

This clonotype was counted a single time. The chain links TRBV6-5 to TRBJ2-2; 7 nucleotides match TRBD1. The germline V gene has CDR1 MNHEY and CDR2 SVGAGI. This CDR3 contains 18 residues. The V gene end was trimmed by 0 bases and the J gene end by 0 bases; junction bases not matched to a gene: 7. In DNA form, the CDR3 reads TGTGCCAGCAGTTACTCTAGCCGGGACAGTTCGAACACCGGGGAGCTGTTTTTT. Translating it yields CASSYSSRDSSNTGELFF.

The rearrangement joins TRBV11-3 to TRBJ2-1; D is possibly TRBD1 (5 bases). The CDR3 has 13 residues. V dropped 3 bases and J dropped 4 bases, with 7 bases sitting between them. CDR1 and CDR2 from the germline V gene are SGHNT and YENEEA. CDR3 loop: CASSFRTYNEQFF. The CDR3 DNA is TGTGCCAGCAGCTTCAGGACATACAATGAGCAGTTCTTC.

This clonotype was seen a handful of times. The chain couples TRBV7-9 to TRBJ1-5, with D unresolved. Germline V gives CDR1 SEHNR, CDR2 FQNEAQ (reference sequence). CDR3 length: 14 residues. Trimming shortened V by 1 base and J by 3 bases, and 7 bases separated the two germline ends. CDR3 sequence reads: CASSLGGLNQPQHF. The CDR3 bases are TGTGCCAGCAGCTTAGGAGGTCTCAATCAGCCCCAGCATTTT. Drawing the rest from reference TRBV7-9 and TRBJ1-5, the complete variable domain is DTGVSQNPRHKITKRGQNVTFRCDPISEHNRLYWYRQTLGQGPEFLTYFQNEAQLEKSRLLSDRFSAERPKGSFSTLEIQRTEQGDSAMYLCASSLGGLNQPQHFGDGTRLSIL.